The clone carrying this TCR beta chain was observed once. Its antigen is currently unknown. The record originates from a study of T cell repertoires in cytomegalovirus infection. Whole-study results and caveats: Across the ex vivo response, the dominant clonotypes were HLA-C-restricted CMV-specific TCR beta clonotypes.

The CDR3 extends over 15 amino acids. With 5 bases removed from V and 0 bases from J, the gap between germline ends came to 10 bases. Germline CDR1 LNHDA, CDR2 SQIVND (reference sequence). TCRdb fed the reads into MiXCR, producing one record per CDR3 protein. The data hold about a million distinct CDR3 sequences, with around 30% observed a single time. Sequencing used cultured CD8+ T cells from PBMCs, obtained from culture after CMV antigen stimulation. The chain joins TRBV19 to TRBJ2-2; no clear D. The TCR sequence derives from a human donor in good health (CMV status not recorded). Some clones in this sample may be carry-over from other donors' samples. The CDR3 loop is CASSGQISNTGELFF. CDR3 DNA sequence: TGTGCCAGTAGTGGGCAGATTTCGAACACCGGGGAGCTGTTTTTT.